This T cell receptor beta chain was sequenced during a study of blood T cells in healthy people across ages. About the study: In model experiments, template switching was able to capture about one barcoded beta molecule for every two T cells that were present.

In the case of this clonotype: The junction departs from the called germline gene at one end, perhaps through a read error.

CDR3 length equals 14 residues. CDR1 and CDR2 (germline): MDHEN, SYDVKM. For the second PCR, which ran for roughly 6 to 12 cycles, a sample-barcoded 5' primer and a J-beta primer mix were used. There were at least 2.5 million CDR3-containing paired-end reads obtained from each sample. In TCRdb, the 5' RACE reads were re-called with MiXCR into one record per CDR3 protein. The data show some 800,000 distinct CDR3 sequences, under 45% seen once. This clonotype was sampled from a man in his 60s in good health. The sample taken for sequencing was blood. V is TRBV28 and J is TRBJ1-2; 7 bases line up with TRBD1. CDR3: CACSSGTAYYGYTF. Written as DNA, the CDR3 is TGTGCCTGCAGTTCAGGGACAGCCTACTATGGCTACACCTTC.